The 21 T cell receptor beta chains below come from one sample, sequenced in a study of blood T cells in healthy people across ages. With a J-beta primer mix and a sample-barcoded 5' primer, a second PCR ran roughly 6 to 12 cycles. TCRdb called the 5' RACE reads again in MiXCR, with one record for every CDR3 protein. The sample lists roughly 700,000 distinct CDR3 sequences; 20% to 30% were seen once. These data were also filed under a second study, of T cells of mothers and their children.

The specimen sequenced was blood. These receptors were collected from a boy under 18 in good health.

The chain joins TRBV7-9 to TRBJ1-1; D ambiguous. CDR3 length: 12 residues. In germline, CDR1 is SEHNR, CDR2 FQNEAQ (reference sequence). With 5 bases removed from V and 6 bases from J, the gap between germline ends came to 10 bases. DNA for the CDR3: TGTGCCAGCAGCCAGGCCCATTCTGAAGCTTTCTTT. It specifies CASSQAHSEAFF. Full variable domain (rest looked up from reference TRBV7-9 and TRBJ1-1): DTGVSQNPRHKITKRGQNVTFRCDPISEHNRLYWYRQTLGQGPEFLTYFQNEAQLEKSRLLSDRFSAERPKGSFSTLEIQRTEQGDSAMYLCASSQAHSEAFFGQGTRLTVV.

This clonotype was observed a few times. This rearrangement joins TRBV7-8 to TRBJ2-1; 7 bases map to TRBD2. The CDR3 is 19 amino acids. V shed 0 bases, J shed 0 bases, and the junction held 11 bases outside the gene matches. Germline V gives CDR1 SGHVS, CDR2 FQNEAQ. This chain's CDR3 is CASSLAAQAGWSSYNEQFF. The CDR3 DNA follows: TGTGCCAGCAGCTTAGCGGCCCAAGCGGGGTGGAGCTCCTACAATGAGCAGTTCTTC.

For the CDR3, the DNA is TGCAGCGTTGAAGACGTGGCTAGCGGGATTTACACGGATGAGCAGTTCTTC. Residues: CSVEDVASGIYTDEQFF. This chain links TRBV29-1 with TRBJ2-1, with TRBD2 matching over 9 bases. CDR1 is SQVTM, CDR2 ANQGSEA, per germline. The trim removed 0 bases at V and 8 bases at J, leaving 14 bases unmatched. CDR3 length: 17 amino acids.

This clonotype appeared a few times. The CDR3 sequence is CASSPPRGEQFF. CDR3 nucleotide sequence: TGTGCCAGCTCACCACCGCGTGGGGAGCAGTTCTTC. The chain carries TRBV18 and TRBJ2-1; D not certain. V lost 0 bases to trimming and J lost 10 bases, with 7 bases between them. The CDR3 sequence is 12 residues long. Germline V gene data show CDR1 as KGHSH and CDR2 as LQKENI.

This clonotype was seen a few times. This chain joins TRBV10-3 and TRBJ1-4; D not resolved. This CDR3 is built from 15 residues. Trimming left V 3 bases short and J 0 bases short, with 8 bases between. CDR1 ENHRY and CDR2 SYGVKD come from the germline V gene. In DNA form, the CDR3 reads TGTGCCATCAGTGACACCCTTGCAACTAATGAAAAACTGTTTTTT. Its translation: CAISDTLATNEKLFF.

The chain joins TRBV6-5 to TRBJ2-5; maybe TRBD1 (7 bases). The J call may be incorrect, as the DNA end agrees better with TRBJ2-1. There are 15 residues in the CDR3. Per germline, CDR1 MNHEY and CDR2 SVGAGI. Written as DNA, the CDR3 is TGTGCCAGCAGTTCAGGGGGGTTCCTCTCCGAGGAGCAGTTCTTC. Amino acids: CASSSGGFLSEEQFF.

This clonotype was seen a handful of times. The V call is TRBV12-3 or TRBV12-4, the J call TRBJ1-2; a possible D gene is TRBD1 (5 bases). The CDR3 runs 15 residues. Trimming took off 1 base at V and 7 bases at J, with 16 bases between the two ends. CDR3 sequence: CASSLGGAGYFGYTF. CDR3 sequence (DNA): TGTGCCAGCAGTTTAGGGGGTGCAGGGTATTTTGGCTACACCTTC.

The rearrangement links TRBV19 to TRBJ1-2, with D perhaps matching TRBD1 (5 bases). Per germline, CDR1 LNHDA and CDR2 SQIVND (reference sequence). V shed 7 bases and J shed 1 base, with 19 bases lying between them. This CDR3 contains 16 residues. The CDR3 nucleotides read TGTGCCAGTACCAATCGACGTGGGGGGATTAACTATGGCTACACCTTC. Protein sequence: CASTNRRGGINYGYTF.

This rearrangement joins TRBV5-4 to TRBJ2-1; D unresolved. Trimming left V 2 bases short and J 8 bases short, with 11 bases between. Germline CDR1 SGHNT, CDR2 YYREEE (reference sequence). The CDR3 sequence is 13 residues long. The chain's CDR3 is CASSFFGGDEQFF. The DNA for the CDR3 is TGTGCCAGCAGCTTTTTTGGTGGGGATGAGCAGTTCTTC.

Worth noting for this clonotype: Likely a read error: the CDR3 ends without its conserved phenylalanine or tryptophan. V and J are TRBV28 and TRBJ1-1, with D perhaps matching TRBD1 (6 bases). Deletions cut 2 bases from V and 3 bases from J, with 13 bases between. The length of the CDR3 is 15 residues. CDR1 and CDR2 (germline): MDHEN, SYDVKM. The DNA of the CDR3 is TGTGCCAGCAGTTTAGTCGGGGGCCCTCACACTGAAGCTTTCCTT. This encodes CASSLVGGPHTEAFL.

This clonotype showed up just a few times. The chain has TRBV29-1 and TRBJ2-5, with 7 bases matching TRBD1. V was pared by 3 bases and J by 2 bases, with 3 bases of the junction left unmatched. CDR3 length: 13 residues. The germline CDR1 and CDR2 sequences are SQVTM and ANQGSEA. CDR3 sequence reads: CSVDQGDQETQYF. The CDR3 DNA is TGCAGCGTTGACCAGGGGGATCAAGAGACCCAGTACTTC.

Comments on this clonotype: Since a much larger clone is just one base distant, this may be a read error. The V call is TRBV12-3 or TRBV12-4, the J call TRBJ1-3; a possible D gene is TRBD1 (6 bases). Trimming took 2 bases from V and 0 from J, leaving 8 bases between them. CDR3 length equals 15 residues. The chain's CDR3 is CASSLQGTSGNTIYF. CDR3 bases: TGTGCCAGCAGTTTACAGGGGACCTCTGGAAACACCATATATTTT.

Many counts were recorded for this clonotype. The chain is built from TRBV12-3 or TRBV12-4 and TRBJ1-1, with a weak D call TRBD1 (6 bases). V was pared by 3 bases and J by 1 base, with 6 bases between. The CDR3 consists of 13 residues. CDR3 sequence (DNA): TGTGCCAGCAGTTTCAGGGGGAACACTGAAGCTTTCTTT. The encoded protein is CASSFRGNTEAFF.

This chain uses TRBV6-1 with TRBJ2-5, with TRBD1 identical over 9 bases. The germline V gene encodes CDR1 MNHNS and CDR2 SASEGT. V was clipped by 10 bases and J by 0 bases; unmatched bases: 6. The CDR3 is 14 residues long. The CDR3 loop reads CATETGGYQETQYF. The CDR3 DNA reads as TGTGCCACCGAGACAGGGGGGTACCAAGAGACCCAGTACTTC.

The CDR3 nucleotides are TGCGCCAGCAGCCAAGTTTTCGGGACAGCTTCTAACTATGGCTACACCTTC. Translating it yields CASSQVFGTASNYGYTF. This rearrangement joins TRBV4-1 to TRBJ1-2, with TRBD1 matching over 7 bases. Germline loops: CDR1 MGHRA, CDR2 YSYEKL. This CDR3 is built from 17 residues. V shed 1 base, J shed 0 bases, and the junction held 8 bases outside the gene matches.

This clonotype was found a few times. This chain connects TRBV4-1 to TRBJ1-2; no reliable D call. The V end lost 4 bases, the J end lost 4 bases, and 13 bases lay between the germline ends. Germline lookup yields CDR1 MGHRA and CDR2 YSYEKL. This CDR3 comprises 14 residues. CDR3 sequence (DNA): TGCGCCAGCAGCCCGACGGCTTCGGGCTATGGCTACACCTTC. Translation: CASSPTASGYGYTF.

V gene TRBV5-4 combines with J gene TRBJ1-2; TRBD1 matches at 10 bases. The ends lost 0 bases at V and 0 bases at J; junction bases unmatched: 8. CDR1 and CDR2 from the germline V gene are SGHNT and YYREEE (reference sequence). The CDR3 runs 18 residues. The CDR3 DNA reads as TGTGCCAGCAGCTTGGCCGGGGGACAGGGGCCTGCTAACTATGGCTACACCTTC. This encodes CASSLAGGQGPANYGYTF.

The chain recombines TRBV12-3 or TRBV12-4 with TRBJ1-4; TRBD1 matches 9 bases. There are 13 residues in the CDR3. V lost 6 bases and J lost 7; bases outside the gene matches: 3. The CDR3 nucleotides are TGTGCCAGCAGGGGGGACAGGGCTGAAAAACTGTTTTTT. Protein sequence: CASRGDRAEKLFF.

CDR3 bases: TGTGCCAGCCAGGGGTGGGGACGGACCCAAGAGACCCAGTACTTC. Its translation: CASQGWGRTQETQYF. This rearrangement joins TRBV5-8 to TRBJ2-5, with D tentatively TRBD1 (6 bases). Germline CDR1 and CDR2: SGHTS and YDEGEE. The CDR3 contains 15 residues. V lost 7 bases, J lost 1 base, and 17 bases lay in between. Based on the CDR3 plus reference TRBV5-8 and TRBJ2-5, the full variable domain is EAGVTQSPTHLIKTRGQQATLRCSPISGHTSVYWYQQALGLGLQFLLWYDEGEERNRGNFPPRFSGRQFPNYSSELNVNALELEDSALYLCASQGWGRTQETQYFGPGTRLLVL.

J is TRBJ2-3 and V is TRBV12-3 or TRBV12-4; TRBD2 matches 8 bases. There are 18 residues in the CDR3. Trimming took 1 base from V and 5 from J; bases not matched to a gene: 14. The DNA for the CDR3 is TGTGCCAGCAGTTTAGACCCCCCGGCTAGCGGGTATCAAGATACGCAGTATTTT. Translating it yields CASSLDPPASGYQDTQYF.

The chain recombines TRBV6-2 or TRBV6-3 with TRBJ2-2; D is undetermined. The CDR3 spans 13 residues. Germline V gene sequence: CDR1 MNHEY, CDR2 SVGEGT. The V end was cut by 4 bases, the J end by 7 bases, with 10 bases between. The CDR3 is CASSSLGRGELFF. DNA of the CDR3: TGTGCCAGCAGTTCTTTGGGCCGCGGGGAGCTGTTTTTT.